This paragraph reports one T cell receptor beta chain. The CDR3 length is 14 residues. Trimming removed 4 bases from V and 5 bases from J; junction bases left unmatched: 7. The germline V gene has CDR1 SGHRS and CDR2 YFSETQ. Repertoires were generated with immunoSEQ multiplex PCR, while TCRdb's copy carries only in-frame clones and drops some. Found here are around 30,000 clones, roughly 80% of them singletons; the top ten hold roughly 2.1%. The sample originates from a study of PD-L1 blockade in urothelial cancer. This TCR derives from a man aged 45 to 65 with urothelial cancer. Specimen: PBMCs, collected around atezolizumab (anti-PD-L1) treatment. The chain combines TRBV5-1 with TRBJ1-2; 8 nucleotides agree with TRBD1. The CDR3 loop is CASSPGQGGYGYTF. The CDR3 DNA reads as TGCGCCAGCAGCCCCGGACAGGGAGGGTATGGCTACACCTTC. Full variable domain (rest looked up from reference TRBV5-1 and TRBJ1-2): KAGVTQTPRYLIKTRGQQVTLSCSPISGHRSVSWYQQTPGQGLQFLFEYFSETQRNKGNFPGRFSGRQFSNSRSEMNVSTLELGDSALYLCASSPGQGGYGYTFGSGTRLTVV.